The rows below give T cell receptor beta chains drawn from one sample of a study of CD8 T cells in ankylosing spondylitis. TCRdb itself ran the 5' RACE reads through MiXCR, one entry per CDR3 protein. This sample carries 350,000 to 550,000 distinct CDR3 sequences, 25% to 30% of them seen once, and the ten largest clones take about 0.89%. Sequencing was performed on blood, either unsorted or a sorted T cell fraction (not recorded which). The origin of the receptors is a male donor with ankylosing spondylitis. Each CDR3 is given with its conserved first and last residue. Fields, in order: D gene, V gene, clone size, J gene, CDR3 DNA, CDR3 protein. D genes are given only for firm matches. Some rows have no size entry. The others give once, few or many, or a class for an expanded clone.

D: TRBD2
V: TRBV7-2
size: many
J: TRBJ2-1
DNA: TGTGCCAGCAGCTATCAAACGGGAGGGCCCCCCTACAATGAGCAGTTCTTC
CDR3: CASSYQTGGPPYNEQFF

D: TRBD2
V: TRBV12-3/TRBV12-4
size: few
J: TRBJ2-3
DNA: TGTGCCAGCAGTTCCCGGACTAGCTGGGAAGATACGCAGTATTTT
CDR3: CASSSRTSWEDTQYF

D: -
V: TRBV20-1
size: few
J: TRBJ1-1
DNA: TGCAGTGCTAGACCGCCAACGAACACTGAAGCTTTCTTT
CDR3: CSARPPTNTEAFF

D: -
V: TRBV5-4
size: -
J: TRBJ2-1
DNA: TGTGCCAGCAGACCCGACTTCGCGCAAACAGATGAGCAGTTCTTC
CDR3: CASRPDFAQTDEQFF

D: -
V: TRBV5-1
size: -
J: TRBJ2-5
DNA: TGCGCCAGCGGCGGCGGGTACCAAGAGACCCAGTACTTC
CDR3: CASGGGYQETQYF

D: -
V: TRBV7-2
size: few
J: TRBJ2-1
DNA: TGTGCCAGCAGCCCCCCGGGACTCTACAATGAGCAGTTCTTC
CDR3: CASSPPGLYNEQFF

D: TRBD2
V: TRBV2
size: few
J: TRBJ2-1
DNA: TGTGCCAGCAGTTCGGGACTAGCGCGAGAGCAGTTCTTC
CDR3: CASSSGLAREQFF

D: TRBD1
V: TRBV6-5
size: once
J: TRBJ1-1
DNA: TGTGCCAGCAGTTACCCGGACAGGGGGCATACTGAAGCTTTCTTT
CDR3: CASSYPDRGHTEAFF

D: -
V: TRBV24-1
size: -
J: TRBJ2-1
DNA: TGTGCCACCAGTGATTCCTATGAGCAGTTCTTC
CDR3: CATSDSYEQFF

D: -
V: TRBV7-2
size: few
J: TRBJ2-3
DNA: TGTGCCAGCAGCCCCATCCTCCGACATACGCAGTATTTT
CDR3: CASSPILRHTQYF

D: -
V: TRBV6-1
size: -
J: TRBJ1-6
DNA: TGTGCCAGCAGTCCTAGGTGGGACTCACCCCTCCACTTT
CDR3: CASSPRWDSPLHF

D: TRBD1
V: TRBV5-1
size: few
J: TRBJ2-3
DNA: TGCGCCAGCAGCTTTGCGGACAGGGGCACAGATACGCAGTATTTT
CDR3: CASSFADRGTDTQYF

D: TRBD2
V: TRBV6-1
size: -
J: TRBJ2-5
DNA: TGTGCCAGCAGTCCAGGACTAGCGGAGGGGAGACCCCAGTACTTC
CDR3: CASSPGLAEGRPQYF

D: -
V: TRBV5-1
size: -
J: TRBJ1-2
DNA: TGCGCCAGCAGCCGATCGGGAGACTATGGCTACACCTTC
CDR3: CASSRSGDYGYTF

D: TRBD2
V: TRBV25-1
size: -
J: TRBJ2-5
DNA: TGTGCCAGCAGTGAATGGACTAGCGGAGGTCAAGAGACCCAGTACTTC
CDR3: CASSEWTSGGQETQYF

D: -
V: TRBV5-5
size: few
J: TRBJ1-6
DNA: TGTGCCAGCAGCTTGGACAGCCAGATCGATAATTCACCCCTCCACTTT
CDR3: CASSLDSQIDNSPLHF

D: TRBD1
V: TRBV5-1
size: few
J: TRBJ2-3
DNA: TGCGCCAGCAGCTCTAGGGACAGGGCAGCGGATACGCAGTATTTT
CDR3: CASSSRDRAADTQYF

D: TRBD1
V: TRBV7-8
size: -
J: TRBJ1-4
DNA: TGTGCCAGCAGACCTACGACAGGGGGACATGAAAAACTGTTTTTT
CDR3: CASRPTTGGHEKLFF

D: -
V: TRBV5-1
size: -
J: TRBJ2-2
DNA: TGCGCCAGCAGCACCGGGTTGTGGAACACCGGGGAGCTGTTTTTT
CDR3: CASSTGLWNTGELFF

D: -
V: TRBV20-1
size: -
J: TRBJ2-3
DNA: TGCAGTGCTAGCTCGAGCGGGACAGGCACAGATACGCAGTATTTT
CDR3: CSASSSGTGTDTQYF

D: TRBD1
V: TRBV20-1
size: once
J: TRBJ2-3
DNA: TGCAGTGCTCAGGACAGGGGTTTAACAGATACGCAGTATTTT
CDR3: CSAQDRGLTDTQYF

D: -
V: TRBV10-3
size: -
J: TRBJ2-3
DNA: TGTGCCATCAAAGTGGGACGTGGTTTCACAGATACGCAGTATTTT
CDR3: CAIKVGRGFTDTQYF

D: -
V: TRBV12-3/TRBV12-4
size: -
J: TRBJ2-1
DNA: TGTGCCACTATAACTTCATGGTCGAGGGATGAGCAGTTCTTC
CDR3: CATITSWSRDEQFF

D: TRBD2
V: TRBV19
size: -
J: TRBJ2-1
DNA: TGTGCCAGTACCACTAGCGGGAGAATCTATGAGCAGTTCTTC
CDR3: CASTTSGRIYEQFF

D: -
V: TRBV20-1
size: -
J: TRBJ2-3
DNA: TGCAGTTTCGCTGGGGGAGGATCCACAGATACGCAGTATTTT
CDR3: CSFAGGGSTDTQYF

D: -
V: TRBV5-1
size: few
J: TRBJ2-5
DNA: TGCGCCAGCAGCCTAAATATCGCCCGCGGGACACAAGTACAAGAGACCCAGTACTTC
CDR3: CASSLNIARGTQVQETQYF

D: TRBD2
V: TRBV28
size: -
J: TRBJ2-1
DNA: TGTGCCAGCAGTTTAGGGACTAGCGGGCTTAATGAGCAGTTCTTC
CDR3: CASSLGTSGLNEQFF

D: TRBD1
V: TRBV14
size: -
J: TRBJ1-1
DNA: TGTGCCAGCAGCCCCCCATTAGGACAGGGCGGCACTGAAGCTTTCTTT
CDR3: CASSPPLGQGGTEAFF

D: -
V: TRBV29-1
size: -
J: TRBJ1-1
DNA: TGCAGCGTGTTCCATGGCGGGGGAACTGAAGCTTTCTTT
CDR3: CSVFHGGGTEAFF

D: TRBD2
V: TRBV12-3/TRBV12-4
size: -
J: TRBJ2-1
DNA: TGTGCCAGCAGTTTCGACGGGCCGGGTAGCGGGGAGTACAATGAGCAGTTCTTC
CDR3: CASSFDGPGSGEYNEQFF

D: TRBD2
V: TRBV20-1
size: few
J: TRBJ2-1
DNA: TGCAGTGCTAGAGCGGTAACCGGGACTAGCTACAATGAGCAGTTCTTC
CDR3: CSARAVTGTSYNEQFF